One sample yielded the 30 T cell receptor beta chains listed below, sequenced in a study of cytomegalovirus exposure and HLA in healthy donors. PCR employed 60 Vbeta and 13 Jbeta primers. The table came from immunoSEQ multiplex PCR; TCRdb's copy has only in-frame clones and leaves some out. The sample holds roughly 100,000 clones; approximately 70% are singletons and the top ten take 2.5% to 3.5%. Sequencing was carried out using PBMCs. Receptors originate from a young man in good health and CMV-seronegative.

Worth noting for this clone: Germline and junction disagree at one end, which may indicate a read error. The V call is TRBV7-9, the J call TRBJ2-5, with D perhaps TRBD2 (5 bases). This CDR3 comprises 14 residues. CDR1 and CDR2 from the germline V gene are SEHNR and FQNEAQ (reference sequence). The CDR3 DNA is TGTGCCAGCAGCCCAAAGGGAGCCCAAGAGACCCGGTACTTC. Protein sequence: CASSPKGAQETRYF.

J is TRBJ2-1 and V is TRBV6-5; 9 positions agree with TRBD1. V was pared by 2 bases and J by 15 bases, with 5 bases of the junction left unmatched. The germline gives CDR1 MNHEY, CDR2 SVGAGI. This CDR3 contains 12 residues. In DNA form, the CDR3 reads TGTGCCAGCAGTTACCCCGGGACAGGGCTGTTCTTC. This sequence encodes CASSYPGTGLFF.

CDR3 protein: CASSFRQPTGDNQPQHF. CDR3 in DNA: TGTGCCAGCAGTTTTCGGCAGCCGACTGGAGATAATCAGCCCCAGCATTTT. The genes are TRBV27 and TRBJ1-5; no reliable D call. The CDR3 runs 17 residues. CDR1 is MNHEY and CDR2 is SMNVEV in the germline V gene (reference sequence). Trimming removed 3 bases at V and 4 bases at J, with 19 bases between.

This chain links TRBV4-3 with TRBJ1-1, with D uncertain. Trimming took off 1 base at V and 1 base at J, with 4 bases between the two ends. Germline CDR1 reads LGHNA; CDR2 reads YSLEER. The CDR3 runs 13 residues. The CDR3 loop reads CASSQVGNTEAFF. In nucleotides, the CDR3 is TGCGCCAGCAGCCAAGTCGGGAACACTGAAGCTTTCTTT.

This clone showed up just once. V usage is TRBV19 and J usage is TRBJ2-5; TRBD1 is a possible D gene (5 bases). V lost 5 bases to trimming and J lost 6 bases, with 7 bases between them. Germline V lookup: CDR1 LNHDA, CDR2 SQIVND (reference sequence). The CDR3 is 11 residues long. The CDR3 DNA sequence: TGTGCCAGTAGTCGACAGAAGACCCAGTACTTC. Protein sequence: CASSRQKTQYF. Variable domain in full (rest from reference TRBV19 and TRBJ2-5): DGGITQSPKYLFRKEGQNVTLSCEQNLNHDAMYWYRQDPGQGLRLIYYSQIVNDFQKGDIAEGYSVSREKKESFPLTVTSAQKNPTAFYLCASSRQKTQYFGPGTRLLVL.

The chain couples TRBV4-3 to TRBJ2-1; D gene uncertain. Germline-derived CDR1 and CDR2 are LGHNA and YSLEER. CDR3 length: 15 residues. Trimming removed 0 bases at V and 6 bases at J, with 12 bases between. DNA for the CDR3: TGCGCCAGCAGCCAAGAAGGCGGAAGACGCAATGAGCAGTTCTTC. It encodes CASSQEGGRRNEQFF.

The chain uses TRBV9 and TRBJ1-1; no firm D call. V lost 0 bases, J lost 4 bases, and 10 bases lay in between. The CDR3 covers 14 residues. Per germline, CDR1 SGDLS and CDR2 YYNGEE. As DNA, the CDR3 is TGTGCCAGCAGCGTAGCGAGTGGTGGCACTGAAGCTTTCTTT. This encodes CASSVASGGTEAFF.

J is TRBJ2-5 and V is TRBV7-9; 7 positions match TRBD2. V gave up 6 bases and J gave up 1 base; unmatched junction bases: 5. Germline V gene lookup returns CDR1 SEHNR and CDR2 FQNEAQ (reference sequence). This CDR3 spans 14 amino acids. CDR3 region: CASSPSSGQETQYF. The CDR3 DNA reads TGTGCCAGCAGTCCCTCTAGCGGCCAAGAGACCCAGTACTTC.

V usage is TRBV7-9 and J usage is TRBJ1-3, with D perhaps matching TRBD1 (5 bases). Trimming took 2 bases from V and 1 from J, leaving 6 bases between them. This CDR3 has 14 residues. Germline CDR1 and CDR2: SEHNR and FQNEAQ (reference sequence). CDR3: CASSLRGSGNTIYF. Written as DNA, the CDR3 is TGTGCCAGCAGCTTAAGGGGTTCTGGAAACACCATATATTTT.

CDR3 sequence: CATGQGTYGYTF. For the CDR3, the DNA is TGTGCCACCGGACAGGGGACCTATGGCTACACCTTC. This rearrangement joins TRBV2 to TRBJ1-2; the match to TRBD1 covers 9 bases. With 10 bases clipped from V and 4 bases from J, the junction kept 4 bases outside the gene matches. CDR1 is SNHLY, CDR2 FYNNEI, per germline. The length of the CDR3 is 12 residues.

This rearrangement joins TRBV30 to TRBJ2-3; D unresolved. Germline V gene data show CDR1 as GTSNPN and CDR2 as SVGIG (reference sequence). This CDR3 contains 16 residues. V was pared by 2 bases and J by 1 base, with 16 bases between. CDR3 DNA: TGTGCCTGGAGTTGGTTGTCGGAGCCCGGCACAGATACGCAGTATTTT. Amino acids: CAWSWLSEPGTDTQYF.

The chain has TRBV19 and TRBJ2-1; a possible D gene is TRBD2 (6 bases). The length of the CDR3 is 16 residues. V was cut by 9 bases and J by 1 base, with 19 bases left in between. Germline CDR1 LNHDA, CDR2 SQIVND (reference sequence). CDR3 loop: CASTFTGRGSYNEQFF. DNA for the CDR3: TGTGCCAGCACCTTTACCGGGAGAGGGTCCTACAATGAGCAGTTCTTC.

The chain has TRBV27 and TRBJ2-7; 9 bases agree with TRBD1. Germline V gene sequence: CDR1 MNHEY, CDR2 SMNVEV (reference sequence). V dropped 4 bases and J dropped 6; count of bases not matched to a gene: 10. This CDR3 has 15 amino acids. The CDR3 sequence: CASSSPGTGIREQYF. The DNA for the CDR3 is TGTGCCAGCAGTTCCCCCGGGACAGGGATACGCGAGCAGTACTTC.

This clone was seen only a few times. This chain uses TRBV28 with TRBJ1-1; D call uncertain. In germline, CDR1 is MDHEN, CDR2 SYDVKM. V was trimmed by 7 bases and J by 1 base, leaving 10 bases between them. The CDR3 spans 13 residues. CDR3 in DNA: TGTGCCAGCACCCATGGCGGGAACACTGAAGCTTTCTTT. Its protein is CASTHGGNTEAFF.

This clone has only a few counts. The chain is built from TRBV5-6 and TRBJ1-2; 9 positions match TRBD1. The CDR3 covers 17 residues. V shed 4 bases and J 3 bases; nucleotides not matched to a gene: 13. CDR1 is SGHDT, CDR2 YYEEEE, per germline. The CDR3 DNA is TGTGCCAGCAGCCCTTCCCAACGTCGACAGGGGGACTATGGCTACACCTTC. It encodes CASSPSQRRQGDYGYTF.

The chain links TRBV6-5 to TRBJ1-1; 7 nucleotides line up with TRBD1. With 6 bases clipped from V and 5 bases from J, the junction kept 9 bases outside the gene matches. The CDR3 spans 14 residues. The germline V gene encodes CDR1 MNHEY and CDR2 SVGAGI. As DNA, the CDR3 is TGTGCCAGCAGACCTCGACAGGGTCAAACTGAAGCTTTCTTT. This gives the protein CASRPRQGQTEAFF.

This clone has a handful of counts. This chain uses TRBV30 with TRBJ2-5; 11 nucleotides agree with TRBD2. The J call may be mistaken, given a closer DNA end match to TRBJ2-7. The CDR3 covers 15 residues. Germline V CDR1 and CDR2: GTSNPN, SVGIG (reference sequence). In DNA form, the CDR3 reads TGTGCCTGGAGCCCGACTAGCGGGATCTCCTACGAGCAGTACTTC. Protein: CAWSPTSGISYEQYF.

The chain joins TRBV11-1 to TRBJ2-5, with 9 bases fitting TRBD2. The CDR3 is 18 residues long. Germline V gives CDR1 SGHAT, CDR2 FQDESV (reference sequence). With 5 bases clipped from V and 2 bases from J, the junction kept 15 bases outside the gene matches. The CDR3: CASSHGGSGRIGQETQYF. Written as DNA, the CDR3 is TGTGCCAGCAGCCATGGGGGTAGCGGGAGAATCGGACAAGAGACCCAGTACTTC.

CDR3 residues: CASSLAGAYEQYF. The DNA for the CDR3 is TGTGCCAGCAGCTTAGCGGGGGCCTACGAGCAGTACTTC. V is TRBV7-3 and J is TRBJ2-7; TRBD2 agrees at 7 bases. The CDR3 sequence is 13 residues long. CDR1 and CDR2 from the germline V gene are SGHTA and FQGTGA. Germline trimming cut 2 bases from V and 2 bases from J; bases unmatched to any gene: 0. Full variable domain (missing parts from reference TRBV7-3 and TRBJ2-7): GAGVSQTPSNKVTEKGKYVELRCDPISGHTALYWYRQSLGQGPEFLIYFQGTGAADDSGLPNDRFFAVRPEGSVSTLKIQRTERGDSAVYLCASSLAGAYEQYFGPGTRLTVT.

The chain joins TRBV29-1 to TRBJ2-7, with 9 bases fitting TRBD1. Germline V gives CDR1 SQVTM, CDR2 ANQGSEA. The length of the CDR3 is 15 residues. V was clipped by 5 bases and J by 3 bases; unmatched bases: 11. The CDR3 DNA reads TGCAGCGTTTTAACCGGGACAGGGCCGATCTACGAGCAGTACTTC. It yields the protein CSVLTGTGPIYEQYF.

The rearrangement uses TRBV19 and TRBJ1-4; no reliable D call. CDR1 and CDR2 (germline): LNHDA, SQIVND (reference sequence). This CDR3 spans 14 amino acids. V dropped 3 bases and J dropped 8 bases, with 13 bases sitting between them. This chain's CDR3 is CASSIPVISEKLFF. The CDR3 DNA sequence: TGTGCCAGTAGTATCCCCGTCATAAGCGAAAAACTGTTTTTT. Using reference TRBV19 and TRBJ1-4 for the parts outside the CDR3, the full variable domain is DGGITQSPKYLFRKEGQNVTLSCEQNLNHDAMYWYRQDPGQGLRLIYYSQIVNDFQKGDIAEGYSVSREKKESFPLTVTSAQKNPTAFYLCASSIPVISEKLFFGSGTQLSVL.

This chain joins TRBV28 and TRBJ2-3; 7 bases are shared with TRBD1. Per the germline V gene, CDR1 is MDHEN and CDR2 is SYDVKM. The V segment lost 8 bases and the J segment 2 bases; nucleotides outside the gene matches: 13. CDR3 length equals 16 residues. CDR3 nucleotide sequence: TGTGCCAGCTCCCCAGGATCGGGACAGCTCACAGATACGCAGTATTTT. Translation: CASSPGSGQLTDTQYF.

The rearrangement links TRBV7-3 to TRBJ2-1; TRBD1 matches 10 bases. The germline V gene encodes CDR1 SGHTA and CDR2 FQGTGA. The CDR3 is 14 amino acids. Unmatched junction bases numbered 4, after V lost 6 bases and J lost 5 bases. Here the CDR3 DNA reads TGTGCCAGCAGGAGACAGGGGGCAGACAATGAGCAGTTCTTC. The encoded protein is CASRRQGADNEQFF.

V usage is TRBV19 and J usage is TRBJ1-2; D might be TRBD1 (6 bases). Deletions cut 5 bases from V and 4 bases from J, with 14 bases between. CDR1 is LNHDA, CDR2 SQIVND, per germline (reference sequence). The CDR3 spans 14 residues. The CDR3 DNA follows: TGTGCCAGTAGTCTGAAGACAGGAGGCTATGGCTACACCTTC. Translated: CASSLKTGGYGYTF.

This sequence joins TRBV10-1 and TRBJ1-5; TRBD1 aligns across 9 bases. Per germline, CDR1 WNHNN and CDR2 SYGVQD (reference sequence). The CDR3 covers 19 residues. V lost 0 bases to trimming and J lost 1 base; unmatched junction nucleotides: 10. DNA of the CDR3: TGCGCCAGCAGTGAGTCAATAACAGGGGGCTGGGAAAGCAATCAGCCCCAGCATTTT. It translates to CASSESITGGWESNQPQHF.

This clone was seen a few times. The V gene is TRBV2, the J gene TRBJ2-1; 8 nucleotides agree with TRBD2. The CDR3 runs to 11 residues. From germline, CDR1 is SNHLY and CDR2 FYNNEI. After removal of 7 bases from V and 9 bases from J, the junction contained 2 bases not matched to a gene. This CDR3 is CASKRESEQFF. As DNA, the CDR3 is TGTGCCAGCAAGCGGGAGAGTGAGCAGTTCTTC.

J is TRBJ1-5 and V is TRBV9; 9 positions match TRBD1. V dropped 4 bases and J dropped 11; count of bases not matched to a gene: 4. This CDR3 is 12 amino acids long. Germline lookup yields CDR1 SGDLS and CDR2 YYNGEE. This CDR3 reads CASSSGQGAQHF. The DNA of the CDR3 is TGTGCCAGCAGCTCGGGACAGGGAGCCCAGCATTTT.

The V and J genes are TRBV27 and TRBJ2-2; D not resolved. Germline values: CDR1 MNHEY, CDR2 SMNVEV (reference sequence). V lost 5 bases, J lost 6 bases, and 13 bases lay in between. The CDR3 has 14 amino acids. The CDR3 is CASSLSPGPGELFF. The CDR3 bases are TGTGCCAGCAGTCTCTCCCCGGGTCCCGGGGAGCTGTTTTTT.

This chain links TRBV15 with TRBJ1-1; D call uncertain. This CDR3 region has 15 residues. Germline CDR1 is LNHNV and CDR2 is YYDKDF (reference sequence). Trimming left V 4 bases short and J 5 bases short, with 17 bases between. Here the CDR3 reads CATSTNPPVKTEAFF. The DNA of the CDR3 is TGTGCCACCAGCACTAACCCCCCGGTTAAGACTGAAGCTTTCTTT. The complete variable domain, with remaining parts taken from reference TRBV15 and TRBJ1-1, reads DAMVIQNPRYQVTQFGKPVTLSCSQTLNHNVMYWYQQKSSQAPKLLFHYYDKDFNNEADTPDNFQSRRPNTSFCFLDIRSPGLGDTAMYLCATSTNPPVKTEAFFGQGTRLTVV.

The chain links TRBV18 to TRBJ1-1; perhaps TRBD1 as D (5 bases). Germline CDR1 KGHSH, CDR2 LQKENI. The CDR3 runs to 16 residues. Trimming removed 0 bases from V and 4 bases from J, with 15 bases in between. CDR3 in DNA: TGTGCCAGCTCACCACCGGGGGGTGGGTACGTCACTGAAGCTTTCTTT. It codes for CASSPPGGGYVTEAFF.